This TCR beta chain originates from a study of post-analysis software for immune sequencing data. cDNA libraries of TCR beta carried unique molecular identifiers. TCRdb recomputed calls from the PCR reads with MiXCR, one row per CDR3 protein. The sample lists 170,000 or so distinct CDR3 sequences, approximately 28% seen once, with about 1.4% in the top ten. The sequenced sample consisted of blood. The clonotype was recovered from a girl under 18 with multiple sclerosis.

The CDR3: CSVGTVEQYF. The CDR3 DNA reads as TGCAGCGTAGGGACGGTCGAGCAGTACTTC. V is TRBV29-1 and J is TRBJ2-7; D is possibly TRBD1 or TRBD2 (5 bases each). Between the trimmed V and J ends, which lost 6 bases and 6 bases, there was a span of 9 bases. Germline assignment: CDR1 SQVTM and CDR2 ANQGSEA. This CDR3 spans 10 amino acids.